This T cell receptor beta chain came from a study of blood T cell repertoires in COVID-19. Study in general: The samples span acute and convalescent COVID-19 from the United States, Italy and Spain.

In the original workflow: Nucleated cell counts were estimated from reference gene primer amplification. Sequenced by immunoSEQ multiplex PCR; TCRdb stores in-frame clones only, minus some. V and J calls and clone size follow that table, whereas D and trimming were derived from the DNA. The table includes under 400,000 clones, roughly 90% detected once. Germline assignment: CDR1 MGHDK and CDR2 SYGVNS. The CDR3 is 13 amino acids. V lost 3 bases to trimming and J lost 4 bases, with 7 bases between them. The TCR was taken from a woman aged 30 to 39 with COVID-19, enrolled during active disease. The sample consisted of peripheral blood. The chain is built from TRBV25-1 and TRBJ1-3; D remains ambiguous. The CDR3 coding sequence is TGTGCCAGCAGTGACTCCGTCGGAAACACCATATATTTT. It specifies CASSDSVGNTIYF.